This T cell receptor beta chain was recovered during a study of T-cell reconstitution after alpha-beta-depleted transplantation in children. Unique molecular identifiers tagged the TCRbeta library. TCRdb analysed the PCR reads with MiXCR anew, one entry per CDR3 protein. This table has about 540,000 distinct CDR3 sequences, 15% to 20% appearing once. This CDR3 region has 12 residues. CDR1 is SGHRS and CDR2 is YFSETQ in the germline V gene. V was clipped by 1 base and J by 5 bases, with 7 bases between them. This clonotype was found a few times. This chain connects TRBV5-1 to TRBJ2-7; the D is unclear. This sample comprised PBMCs from the stem cell graft donor, obtained from the stem cell graft. This sequence was found in a human donor who donated a stem cell graft to a child with acute lymphoblastic leukemia. CDR3 nucleotides: TGCGCCAGCAGCTTGTACAGCCACGAGCAGTACTTC. Translating it yields CASSLYSHEQYF.